Presented here are 10 T cell receptor delta chains from one specimen sequenced in a study of γδ T cells in repeated Plasmodium falciparum infection. Flow sorting of PBMC yielded separate Vgamma9/Vdelta2+ and Vdelta2-negative gammadelta T cell populations for bulk repertoire analysis. TCRdb redid clone calling on the multiplex PCR reads using CATT. The sample records 45,000 to 60,000 delta-chain clones, roughly 2% being singletons. The sequenced sample was gamma-delta T cells from blood. The receptors derive from a pool of human donors (malaria-infected and uninfected, not separated).

As for this clone: A far larger clone is off by one base, so a read error is likely. Distinct nucleotide sequences in the sample also encode this CDR3. This chain connects TRDV1 to TRDJ1; D not certain. The J gene is absent in TCRdb and was assigned here via DNA matching to germline. The germline V gene encodes CDR1 TSWWSYY and CDR2 QGS. Trimming took off 9 bases at V and 1 base at J, with 39 bases between the two ends. The CDR3 totals 22 residues. CDR3 loop: CALLQRPFYFPPHPSSTDKLIF. The CDR3 region has the DNA TGTGCTCTGCTCCAGCGGCCCTTTTATTTCCCCCCCCATCCCTCATCCACCGATAAACTCATCTTT.

This clone has at least ten counts. A read error likely explains why the TCRdb protein, taken from a much larger clone, differs from this DNA's translation at residue 12; the protein shown is translated from the DNA. The chain is built from TRDV3 and TRDJ1; 7 bases fit TRDD3. Here the J gene came from matching the DNA to germline, since TCRdb omits it. The CDR3 sequence is 24 residues long. V dropped 2 bases and J dropped 0; count of bases not matched to a gene: 36. Germline values: CDR1 TVYSNPD, CDR2 GDNSRS (reference sequence). The CDR3 protein is CAFYHHFSRARRTGDGWNTDKLIF. Here the CDR3 DNA reads TGTGCCTTTTACCACCACTTTTCAAGGGCACGACGGACGGGGGATGGATGGAACACCGATAAACTCATCTTT.

Note on this clone: TCRdb's entry gives the protein of a much larger clone, which mismatches this DNA's translation at residue 20, likely from a read error; the protein reported here is translated from the DNA. No J gene was assigned, while the V gene was called as TRDV1; TRDD3, the D gene given by the table, was not confirmed from the DNA. Germline values: CDR1 TSWWSYY, CDR2 QGS. This CDR3 contains 22 residues. CDR3 loop: CALGELILRSYWGILYTDKPIF. CDR3 nucleotides: TGTGCTCTTGGGGAACTCATCCTACGTTCGTACTGGGGGATATTATACACCGATAAACCCATCTTT.

A word on this clone: TCRdb's protein, taken from a much larger clone, differs from this DNA's translation at residue 15, likely owing to a read error; the protein displayed comes from the DNA. The rearrangement uses TRDV1 and TRDJ1; 10 positions agree with TRDD3. V lost 4 bases, J lost 1 base, and 27 bases stayed unmatched. The CDR3 has 23 residues. Germline lookup yields CDR1 TSWWSYY and CDR2 QGS. Here the CDR3 reads CALGVDVFLPGGYAAIGTDKLIF. In DNA, the CDR3 is TGTGCTCTTGGGGTTGACGTCTTCCTACCGGGGGGATACGCGGCCATCGGCACCGATAAACTCATCTTT.

This clone occurred many times. A read error likely explains why the TCRdb protein, taken from a much larger clone, differs from this DNA's translation at residue 9; the protein shown is translated from the DNA. This chain joins TRDV2 and TRDJ1; TRDD3 matches at 10 bases. As TCRdb names no J gene, one was assigned here on the basis of a DNA match to germline. After removal of 3 bases from V and 1 base from J, the junction contained 13 bases not matched to a gene. This CDR3 has 18 residues. CDR1 is GEAIGNYY and CDR2 is EKD in the germline V gene. CDR3 residues: CACDVLGDARSGTDKLIF. DNA of the CDR3: TGTGCCTGTGACGTACTGGGGGATGCGCGGTCAGGCACCGATAAACTCATCTTT.

This clone was counted many times. A single base is all that separates this from a far larger clone, so a read error is likely. Other nucleotide sequences in the sample specify the same CDR3. This chain joins TRDV2 and TRDJ1; D remains ambiguous. TCRdb gives no J gene; it was assigned here by matching the DNA to germline. The ends were cut back, 0 bases at V and 5 bases at J, with 15 bases in the middle. Germline CDR1 is GEAIGNYY and CDR2 is EKD. The CDR3 runs to 15 residues. The CDR3 DNA reads TGTGCCTGTGACACCGTATTGAGAAGCACTGATAAACTCATCTTT. It is translated as CACDTVLRSTDKLIF.

The chain links TRDV2 to TRDJ1; 10 bases map to TRDD3. The J gene is not listed in TCRdb, so it was assigned here from a DNA match to germline. Trimming took 0 bases from V and 1 from J; bases not matched to a gene: 10. The germline gives CDR1 GEAIGNYY, CDR2 EKD. This CDR3 has 18 residues. The CDR3 DNA sequence: TGTGCCTGTGACACCGTTGTACTGGGGGATCCTTTCACCGATAAACTCATCTTT. Protein sequence: CACDTVVLGDPFTDKLIF.

Regarding this clone: TCRdb's protein, taken from a much larger clone, differs from this DNA's translation at residue 8, likely owing to a read error; the protein displayed comes from the DNA. This sequence joins TRAV38-2/DV8 and TRDJ1, with 7 bases identical to TRDD3. The J gene was not available in TCRdb and was assigned here by matching the DNA to germline segments. Germline lookup yields CDR1 TSESDYY and CDR2 QEAYKQQN. The CDR3 extends over 23 amino acids. Trimming cost V 2 bases and J 2 bases; bases outside gene matches: 30. The CDR3 sequence is CAYRSYFPRMSGGPRKRTDKLIF. For the CDR3, the DNA is TGTGCTTATAGGAGTTACTTCCCACGGATGAGTGGGGGACCCCGTAAGAGAACCGATAAACTCATCTTT.

Points on this clone: TCRdb has a much larger clone's protein, which differs at residue 12 from the translation of this DNA, likely because of a read error; what is shown is the protein translated from the DNA. The chain combines TRDV1 with TRDJ1, with 9 nucleotides matching TRDD3. The J gene, left out of TCRdb, was set here by checking the DNA against germline. The germline CDR1 and CDR2 sequences are TSWWSYY and QGS. V was pared by 4 bases and J by 0 bases, with 21 bases of the junction left unmatched. The CDR3 runs to 21 residues. CDR3 sequence reads: CALGGMQGSWGMRWYTDKLIF. The CDR3 coding sequence is TGTGCTCTTGGGGGTATGCAAGGCAGCTGGGGGATGCGCTGGTACACCGATAAACTCATCTTT.

This clone came up many times. The translated DNA and TCRdb's protein are not identical at residue 11; the protein here was translated from the DNA. V is TRDV1 and J is TRDJ1; D unclear. Germline CDR1 and CDR2: TSWWSYY and QGS. The CDR3 totals 15 residues. Trimming left V 0 bases short and J 8 bases short, with 16 bases between. The CDR3 sequence: CALGELDIGPVKLIF. CDR3 DNA sequence: TGTGCTCTTGGGGAACTAGACATAGGACCGGTGAAACTCATCTTT.